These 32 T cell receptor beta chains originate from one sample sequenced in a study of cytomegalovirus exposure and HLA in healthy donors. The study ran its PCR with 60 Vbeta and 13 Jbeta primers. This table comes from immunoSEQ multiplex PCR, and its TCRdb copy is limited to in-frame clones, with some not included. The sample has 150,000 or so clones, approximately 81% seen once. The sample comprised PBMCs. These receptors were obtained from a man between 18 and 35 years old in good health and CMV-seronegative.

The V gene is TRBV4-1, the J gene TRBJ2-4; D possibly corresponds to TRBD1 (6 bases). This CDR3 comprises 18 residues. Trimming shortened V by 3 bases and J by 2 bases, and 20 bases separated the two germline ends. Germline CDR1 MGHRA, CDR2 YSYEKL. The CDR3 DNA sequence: TGCGCCAGCAGCCAGGGAGTTGCCAGGGGCCTTCCCAAAAACATTCAGTACTTC. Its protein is CASSQGVARGLPKNIQYF.

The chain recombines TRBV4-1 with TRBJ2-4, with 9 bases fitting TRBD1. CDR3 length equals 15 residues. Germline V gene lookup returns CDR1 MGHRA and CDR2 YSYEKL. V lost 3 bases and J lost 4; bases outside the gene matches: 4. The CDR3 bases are TGCGCCAGCAGCCAGCCTGGGACAGGGAAAAACATTCAGTACTTC. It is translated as CASSQPGTGKNIQYF.

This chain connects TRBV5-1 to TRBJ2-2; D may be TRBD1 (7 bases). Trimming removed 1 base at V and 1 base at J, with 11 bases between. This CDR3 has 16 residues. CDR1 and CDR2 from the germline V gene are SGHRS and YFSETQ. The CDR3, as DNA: TGCGCCAGCAGCTTGTCAGGGGGAGGGAACACCGGGGAGCTGTTTTTT. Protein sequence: CASSLSGGGNTGELFF.

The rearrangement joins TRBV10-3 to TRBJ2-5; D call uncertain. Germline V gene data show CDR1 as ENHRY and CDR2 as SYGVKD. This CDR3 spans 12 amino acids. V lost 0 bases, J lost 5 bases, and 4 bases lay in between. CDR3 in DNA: TGTGCCATCAGTGAGTCCGTGGAGACCCAGTACTTC. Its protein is CAISESVETQYF.

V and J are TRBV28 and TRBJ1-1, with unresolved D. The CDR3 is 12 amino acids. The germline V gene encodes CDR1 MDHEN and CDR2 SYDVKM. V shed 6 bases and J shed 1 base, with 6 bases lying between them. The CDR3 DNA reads TGTGCCAGCAGCCTTAGGAACACTGAAGCTTTCTTT. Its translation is CASSLRNTEAFF.

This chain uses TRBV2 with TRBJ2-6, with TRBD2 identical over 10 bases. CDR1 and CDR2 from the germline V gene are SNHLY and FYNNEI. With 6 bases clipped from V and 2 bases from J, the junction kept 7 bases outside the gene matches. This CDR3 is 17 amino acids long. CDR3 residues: CASRGAGGRTGANVLTF. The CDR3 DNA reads TGTGCCAGCAGGGGAGCGGGAGGGCGGACTGGGGCCAACGTCCTGACTTTC.

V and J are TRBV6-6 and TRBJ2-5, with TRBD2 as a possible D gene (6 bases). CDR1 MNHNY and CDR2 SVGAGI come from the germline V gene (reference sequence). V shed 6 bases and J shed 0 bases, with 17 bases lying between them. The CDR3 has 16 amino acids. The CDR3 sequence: CASRPGVAAYQETQYF. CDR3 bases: TGTGCCAGCAGACCCGGGGTAGCGGCGTACCAAGAGACCCAGTACTTC.

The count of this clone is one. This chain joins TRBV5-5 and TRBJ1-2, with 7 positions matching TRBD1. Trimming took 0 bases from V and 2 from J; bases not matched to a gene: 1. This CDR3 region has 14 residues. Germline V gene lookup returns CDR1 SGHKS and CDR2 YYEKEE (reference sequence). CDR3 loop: CASSLADRNYGYTF. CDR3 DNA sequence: TGTGCCAGCAGCTTGGCGGACAGGAACTATGGCTACACCTTC.

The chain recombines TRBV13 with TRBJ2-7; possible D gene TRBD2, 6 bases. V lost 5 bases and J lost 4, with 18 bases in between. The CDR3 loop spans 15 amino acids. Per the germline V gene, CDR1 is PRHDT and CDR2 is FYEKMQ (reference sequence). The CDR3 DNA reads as TGTGCCAGCAGCCCGACCCCCAGCGGGCCTTACGAGCAGTACTTC. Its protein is CASSPTPSGPYEQYF.

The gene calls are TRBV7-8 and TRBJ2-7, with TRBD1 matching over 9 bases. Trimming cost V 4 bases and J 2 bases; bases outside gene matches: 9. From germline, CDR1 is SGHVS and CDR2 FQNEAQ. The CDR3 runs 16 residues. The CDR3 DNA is TGTGCCAGCAGCTCCAGCCTCGGGACAGGGACCTACGAGCAGTACTTC. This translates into CASSSSLGTGTYEQYF.

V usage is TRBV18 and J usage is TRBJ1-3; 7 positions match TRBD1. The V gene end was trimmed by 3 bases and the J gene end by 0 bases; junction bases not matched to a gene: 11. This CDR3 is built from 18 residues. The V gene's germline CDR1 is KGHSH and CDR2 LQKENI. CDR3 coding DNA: TGTGCCAGCTCACCGTTCGACAGGGTGATTATCTCTGGAAACACCATATATTTT. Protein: CASSPFDRVIISGNTIYF.

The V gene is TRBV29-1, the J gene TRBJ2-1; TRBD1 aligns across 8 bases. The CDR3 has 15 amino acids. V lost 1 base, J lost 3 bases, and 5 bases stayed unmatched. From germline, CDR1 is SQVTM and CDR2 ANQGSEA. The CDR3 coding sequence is TGCAGCGTTGAAGTGGACAGGGAGCTCTACAATGAGCAGTTCTTC. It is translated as CSVEVDRELYNEQFF.

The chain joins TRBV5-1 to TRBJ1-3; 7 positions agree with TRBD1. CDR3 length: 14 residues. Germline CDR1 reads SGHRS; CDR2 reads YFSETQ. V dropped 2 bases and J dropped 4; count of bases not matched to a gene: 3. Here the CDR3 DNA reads TGCGCCAGCAGCTTCGGGACAGCAGGAAACACCATATATTTT. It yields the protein CASSFGTAGNTIYF.

The CDR3 DNA is TGTGCCAGCAGCTCGCTCGGGACCCAGCATTTT. Translated, it gives CASSSLGTQHF. This chain connects TRBV7-6 to TRBJ1-5; D gene uncertain. Germline CDR1 SGHVS, CDR2 FNYEAQ. The length of the CDR3 is 11 residues. The V and J ends lost 4 bases and 11 bases respectively, with 9 bases between them.

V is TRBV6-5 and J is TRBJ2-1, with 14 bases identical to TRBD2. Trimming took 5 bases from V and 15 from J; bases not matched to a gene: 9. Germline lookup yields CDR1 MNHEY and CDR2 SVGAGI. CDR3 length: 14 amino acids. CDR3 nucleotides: TGTGCCAGCAGTGGCCCGGGACTAGCGGGAGAAGGGTTCTTC. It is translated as CASSGPGLAGEGFF.

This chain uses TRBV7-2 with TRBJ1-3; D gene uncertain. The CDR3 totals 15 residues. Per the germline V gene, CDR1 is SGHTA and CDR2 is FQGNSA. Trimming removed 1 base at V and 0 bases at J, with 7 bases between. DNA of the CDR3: TGTGCCAGCAGCTTAGACAGATTCTCTGGAAACACCATATATTTT. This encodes CASSLDRFSGNTIYF.

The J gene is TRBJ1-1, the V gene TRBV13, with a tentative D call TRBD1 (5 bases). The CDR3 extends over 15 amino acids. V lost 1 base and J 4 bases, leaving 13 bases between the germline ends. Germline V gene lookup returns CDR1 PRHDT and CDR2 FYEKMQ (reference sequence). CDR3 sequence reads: CASSLAVQGSTEAFF. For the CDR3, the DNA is TGTGCCAGCAGCTTAGCTGTCCAGGGAAGCACTGAAGCTTTCTTT.

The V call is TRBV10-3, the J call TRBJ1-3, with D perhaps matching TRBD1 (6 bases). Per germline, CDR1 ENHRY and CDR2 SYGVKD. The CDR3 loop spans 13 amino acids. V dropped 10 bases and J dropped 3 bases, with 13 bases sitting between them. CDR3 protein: CATYTGNGNTIYF. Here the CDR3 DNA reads TGTGCCACCTATACAGGGAATGGAAACACCATATATTTT.

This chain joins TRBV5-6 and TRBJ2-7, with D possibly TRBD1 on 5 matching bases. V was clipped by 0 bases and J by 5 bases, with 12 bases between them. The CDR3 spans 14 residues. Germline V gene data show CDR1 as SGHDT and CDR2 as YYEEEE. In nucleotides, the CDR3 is TGTGCCAGCAGCTTGGCCCAACAGGTCCACGAGCAGTACTTC. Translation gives CASSLAQQVHEQYF.

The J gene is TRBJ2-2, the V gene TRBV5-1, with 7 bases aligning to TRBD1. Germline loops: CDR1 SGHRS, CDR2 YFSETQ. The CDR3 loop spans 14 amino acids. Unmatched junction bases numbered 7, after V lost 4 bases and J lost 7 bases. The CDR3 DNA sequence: TGCGCCAGCAGCACACAGGGGATAAGCGGGGAGCTGTTTTTT. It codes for CASSTQGISGELFF.

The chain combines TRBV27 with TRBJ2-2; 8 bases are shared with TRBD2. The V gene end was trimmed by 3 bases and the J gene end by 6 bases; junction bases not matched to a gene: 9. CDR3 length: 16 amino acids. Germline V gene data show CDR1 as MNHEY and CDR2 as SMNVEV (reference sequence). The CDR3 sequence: CASSLGAGVGAGELFF. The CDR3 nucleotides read TGTGCCAGCAGTTTGGGAGCGGGAGTAGGCGCCGGGGAGCTGTTTTTT.

The CDR3 spells CASRPRLATSTDTQYF. CDR3 nucleotides: TGTGCCAGCAGGCCCCGTCTAGCGACTAGCACAGATACGCAGTATTTT. V gene TRBV5-8 combines with J gene TRBJ2-3, with TRBD2 as a possible D gene (6 bases). The CDR3 loop spans 16 amino acids. The V end was cut by 5 bases, the J end by 0 bases, with 16 bases between. Germline CDR1 SGHTS, CDR2 YDEGEE.

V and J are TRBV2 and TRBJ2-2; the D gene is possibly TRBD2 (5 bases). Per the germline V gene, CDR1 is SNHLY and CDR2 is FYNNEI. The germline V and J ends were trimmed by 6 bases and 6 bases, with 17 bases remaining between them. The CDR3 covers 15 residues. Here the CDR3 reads CASSRLDLSAGELFF. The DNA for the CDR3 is TGTGCCAGCAGCCGCCTGGACTTAAGCGCCGGGGAGCTGTTTTTT.

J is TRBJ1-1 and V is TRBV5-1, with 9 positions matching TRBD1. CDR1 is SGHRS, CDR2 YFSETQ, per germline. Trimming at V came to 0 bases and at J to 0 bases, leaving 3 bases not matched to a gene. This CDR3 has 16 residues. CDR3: CASSLGDREVNTEAFF. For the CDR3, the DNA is TGCGCCAGCAGCTTGGGGGACAGGGAGGTGAACACTGAAGCTTTCTTT.

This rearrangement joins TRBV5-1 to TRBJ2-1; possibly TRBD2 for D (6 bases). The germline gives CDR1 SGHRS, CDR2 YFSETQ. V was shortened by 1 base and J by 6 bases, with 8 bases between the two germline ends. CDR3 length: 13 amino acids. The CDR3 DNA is TGCGCCAGCAGCTTGTGGAGGGGCAATGAGCAGTTCTTC. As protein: CASSLWRGNEQFF. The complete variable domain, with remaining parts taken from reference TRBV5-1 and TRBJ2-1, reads KAGVTQTPRYLIKTRGQQVTLSCSPISGHRSVSWYQQTPGQGLQFLFEYFSETQRNKGNFPGRFSGRQFSNSRSEMNVSTLELGDSALYLCASSLWRGNEQFFGPGTRLTVL.

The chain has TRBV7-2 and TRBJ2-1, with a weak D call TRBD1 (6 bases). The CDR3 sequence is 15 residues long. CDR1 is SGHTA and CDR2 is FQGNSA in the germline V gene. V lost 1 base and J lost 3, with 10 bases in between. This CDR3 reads CASSLGGGLYNEQFF. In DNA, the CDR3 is TGTGCCAGCAGCTTAGGTGGGGGCCTCTACAATGAGCAGTTCTTC.

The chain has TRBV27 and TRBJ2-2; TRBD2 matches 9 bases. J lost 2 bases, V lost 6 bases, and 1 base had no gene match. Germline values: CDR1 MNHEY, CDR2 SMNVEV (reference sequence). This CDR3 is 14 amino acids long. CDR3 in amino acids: CASRLAGNTGELFF. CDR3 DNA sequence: TGTGCCAGCAGACTAGCGGGCAACACCGGGGAGCTGTTTTTT.

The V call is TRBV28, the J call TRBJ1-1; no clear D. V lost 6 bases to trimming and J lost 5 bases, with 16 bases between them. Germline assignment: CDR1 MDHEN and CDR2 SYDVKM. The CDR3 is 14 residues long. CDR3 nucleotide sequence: TGTGCCAGCAGCCTCGGAGAGGCGGGGACTGAAGCTTTCTTT. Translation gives CASSLGEAGTEAFF.

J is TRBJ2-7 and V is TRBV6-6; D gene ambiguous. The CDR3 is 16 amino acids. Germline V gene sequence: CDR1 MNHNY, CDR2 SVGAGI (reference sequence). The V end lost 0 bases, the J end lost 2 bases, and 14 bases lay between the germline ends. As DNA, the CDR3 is TGTGCCAGCAGTTACTCGACGGCCAGGAAAGCCTACGAGCAGTACTTC. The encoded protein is CASSYSTARKAYEQYF.

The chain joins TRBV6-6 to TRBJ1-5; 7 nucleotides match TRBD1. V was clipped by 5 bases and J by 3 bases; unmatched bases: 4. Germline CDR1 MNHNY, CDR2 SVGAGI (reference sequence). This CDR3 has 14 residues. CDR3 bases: TGTGCCAGCAGTACGGGGACAGTCAATCAGCCCCAGCATTTT. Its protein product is CASSTGTVNQPQHF.

CDR3 nucleotides: TGTGCCAGTAGTATAGATGAGGGAGACCCCTTCAATGAGCAGTTCTTC. Translation: CASSIDEGDPFNEQFF. This chain links TRBV19 with TRBJ2-1; possibly TRBD2 for D (5 bases). CDR3 size: 16 residues. V shed 0 bases and J shed 6 bases, with 15 bases lying between them. Germline loops: CDR1 LNHDA, CDR2 SQIVND (reference sequence).

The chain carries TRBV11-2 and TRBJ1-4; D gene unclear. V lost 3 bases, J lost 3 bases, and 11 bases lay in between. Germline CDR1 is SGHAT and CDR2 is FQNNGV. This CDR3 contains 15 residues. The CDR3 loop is CASSFKTRSNEKLFF. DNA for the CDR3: TGTGCCAGCAGCTTTAAGACAAGGTCTAATGAAAAACTGTTTTTT.